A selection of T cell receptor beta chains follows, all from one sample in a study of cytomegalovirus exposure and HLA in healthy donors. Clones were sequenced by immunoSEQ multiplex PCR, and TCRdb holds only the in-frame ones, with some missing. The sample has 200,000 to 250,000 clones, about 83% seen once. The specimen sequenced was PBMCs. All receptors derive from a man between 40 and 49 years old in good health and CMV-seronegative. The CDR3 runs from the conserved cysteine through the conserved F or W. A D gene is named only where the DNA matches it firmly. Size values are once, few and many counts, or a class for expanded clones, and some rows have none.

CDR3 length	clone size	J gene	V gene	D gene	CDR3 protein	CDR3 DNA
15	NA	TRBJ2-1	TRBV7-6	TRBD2	CASSPELAGGHEQFF	TGTGCCAGCAGTCCCGAGCTAGCGGGGGGACATGAGCAGTTCTTC
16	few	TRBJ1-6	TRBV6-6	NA	CASSYSVGQVNSPLHF	TGTGCCAGCAGTTACTCAGTTGGGCAGGTCAATTCACCCCTCCACTTT
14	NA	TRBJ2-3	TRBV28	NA	CASSLLLSVDTQYF	TGTGCCAGCAGTTTACTTTTATCCGTCGATACGCAGTATTTT
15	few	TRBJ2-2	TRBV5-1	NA	CASSFGRADTGELFF	TGCGCCAGCAGCTTCGGCAGGGCGGACACCGGGGAGCTGTTTTTT
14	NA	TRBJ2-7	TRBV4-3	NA	CASSQGAGFGEQYF	TGCGCCAGCAGCCAAGGGGCAGGGTTTGGGGAGCAGTACTTC
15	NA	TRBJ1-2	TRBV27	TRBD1	CASTPNHRGESGYTF	TGTGCCAGCACCCCAAACCACAGGGGTGAGAGTGGCTACACCTTC
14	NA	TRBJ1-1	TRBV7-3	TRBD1	CASSLQQGGTEAFF	TGTGCCAGCAGCTTACAGCAGGGGGGCACTGAAGCTTTCTTT
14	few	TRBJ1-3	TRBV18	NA	CASSPPEERNTIYF	TGTGCCAGCTCACCACCTGAAGAGAGAAACACCATATATTTT
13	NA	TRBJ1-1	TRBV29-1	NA	CSVEAFMNTEAFF	TGCAGCGTTGAGGCATTCATGAACACTGAAGCTTTCTTT
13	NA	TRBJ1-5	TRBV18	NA	CASSPLANQPQHF	TGTGCCAGCTCACCACTTGCGAATCAGCCCCAGCATTTT
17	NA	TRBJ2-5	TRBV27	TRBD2	CASSLSPTAGGKETQYF	TGTGCCAGCAGTTTATCACCGACAGCGGGAGGAAAAGAGACCCAGTACTTC
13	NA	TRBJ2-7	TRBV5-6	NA	CASSLEGHREQYF	TGTGCCAGCAGCTTGGAGGGACACCGCGAGCAGTACTTC
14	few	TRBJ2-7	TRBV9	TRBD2	CASSPRLAAYEQYF	TGTGCCAGCAGCCCCCGACTAGCGGCCTACGAGCAGTACTTC
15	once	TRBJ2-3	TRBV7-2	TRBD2	CASSSGLARRDTQYF	TGTGCCAGCAGCTCGGGACTAGCGAGGAGGGATACGCAGTATTTT
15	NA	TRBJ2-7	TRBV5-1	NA	CASSPVGSGTYEQYF	TGCGCCAGCAGCCCAGTGGGGAGCGGAACCTACGAGCAGTACTTC
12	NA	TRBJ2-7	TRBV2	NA	CASILGPYEQYF	TGTGCCAGCATCCTGGGGCCCTACGAGCAGTACTTC
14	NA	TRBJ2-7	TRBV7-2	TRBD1	CASGRDRMSYEQYF	TGTGCCAGCGGCCGGGACAGGATGTCCTACGAGCAGTACTTC
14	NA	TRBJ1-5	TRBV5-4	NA	CASRDSNSNQPQHF	TGTGCCAGCAGGGACAGTAATAGCAATCAGCCCCAGCATTTT
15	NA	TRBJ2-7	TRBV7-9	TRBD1	CASSLGGGQGGEQYF	TGTGCCAGCAGCTTAGGGGGTGGACAGGGTGGCGAGCAGTACTTC
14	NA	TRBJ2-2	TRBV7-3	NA	CASRSGLNTGELFF	TGTGCCAGCAGATCGGGACTTAACACCGGGGAGCTGTTTTTT
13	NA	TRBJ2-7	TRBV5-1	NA	CASSFDSTYEQYF	TGCGCCAGCAGCTTTGACAGTACCTACGAGCAGTACTTC
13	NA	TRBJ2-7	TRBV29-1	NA	CSVVGGISYEQYF	TGCAGCGTTGTGGGCGGGATCTCCTACGAGCAGTACTTC
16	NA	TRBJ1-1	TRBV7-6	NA	CASSFLGAGLNTEAFF	TGTGCCAGCAGCTTTTTGGGGGCAGGTCTTAACACTGAAGCTTTCTTT
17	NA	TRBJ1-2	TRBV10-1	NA	CASRDRAGWSRDYGYTF	TGCGCCAGCAGGGATCGGGCAGGGTGGTCTCGGGACTATGGCTACACCTTC
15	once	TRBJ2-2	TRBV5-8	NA	CASSRLTSNTGELFF	TGTGCCAGCAGCCGTCTAACTTCGAACACCGGGGAGCTGTTTTTT
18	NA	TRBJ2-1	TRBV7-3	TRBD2	CASSLLQVVGGSHNEQFF	TGTGCCAGCAGCTTACTTCAAGTGGTTGGCGGGAGCCACAATGAGCAGTTCTTC
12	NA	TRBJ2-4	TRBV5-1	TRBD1	CASSFTGVQKLF	TGCGCCAGCAGCTTCACAGGGGTGCAAAAGCTTTTC
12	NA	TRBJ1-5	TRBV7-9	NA	CASSLTGAIWHF	TGTGCCAGCAGCCTGACAGGAGCGATATGGCATTTT
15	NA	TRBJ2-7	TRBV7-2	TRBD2	CASSFSGRGPYEQYF	TGTGCCAGCAGCTTCAGCGGGAGGGGTCCGTACGAGCAGTACTTC
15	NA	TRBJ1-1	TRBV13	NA	CASSLGTGVNTEAFF	TGTGCCAGCAGCTTGGGAACAGGCGTGAACACTGAAGCTTTCTTT
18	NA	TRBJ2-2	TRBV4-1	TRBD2	CASSQDGLAGVRTGELFF	TGCGCCAGCAGCCAAGATGGACTAGCGGGAGTTCGAACCGGGGAGCTGTTTTTT
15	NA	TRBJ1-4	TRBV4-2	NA	CASSQRRTDNEKLFF	TGTGCCAGCAGCCAAAGAAGGACTGACAATGAAAAACTGTTTTTT
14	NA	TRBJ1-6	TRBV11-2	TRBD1	CASSQDRFNSPLHF	TGTGCCAGCAGCCAGGACAGGTTTAATTCACCCCTCCACTTT
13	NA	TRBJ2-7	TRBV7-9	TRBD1	CASSLAGQDEQYF	TGTGCCAGCAGCTTAGCGGGACAGGACGAGCAGTACTTC
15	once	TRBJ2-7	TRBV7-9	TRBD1	CASSHGQGRVYEQYF	TGTGCCAGCAGCCACGGACAGGGGAGAGTCTACGAGCAGTACTTC
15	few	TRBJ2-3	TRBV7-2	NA	CASSLLAVNTDTQYF	TGTGCCAGCAGCTTGTTAGCGGTTAACACAGATACGCAGTATTTT
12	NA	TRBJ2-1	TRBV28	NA	CASRRRDNEQFF	TGTGCCAGCCGGCGGAGGGATAATGAGCAGTTCTTC
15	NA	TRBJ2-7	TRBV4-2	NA	CASSQGSGWAYEQYF	TGTGCCAGCAGCCAAGGAAGCGGGTGGGCCTACGAGCAGTACTTC